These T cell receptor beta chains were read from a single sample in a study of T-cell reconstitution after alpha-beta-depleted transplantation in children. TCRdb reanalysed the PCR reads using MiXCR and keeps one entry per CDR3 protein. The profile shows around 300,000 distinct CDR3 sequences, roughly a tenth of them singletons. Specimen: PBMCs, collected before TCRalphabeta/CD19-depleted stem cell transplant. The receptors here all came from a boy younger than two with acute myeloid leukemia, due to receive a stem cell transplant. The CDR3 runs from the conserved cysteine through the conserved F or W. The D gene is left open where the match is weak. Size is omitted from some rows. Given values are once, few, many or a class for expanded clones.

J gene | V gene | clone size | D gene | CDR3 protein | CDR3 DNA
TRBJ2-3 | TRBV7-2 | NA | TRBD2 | CASSYLAGVPNTQYF | TGTGCCAGCAGCTATCTAGCGGGAGTTCCGAATACGCAGTATTTT
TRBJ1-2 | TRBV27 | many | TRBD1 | CASSYRGSDYGYTF | TGTGCCAGCAGTTACAGGGGGTCGGACTATGGCTACACCTTC
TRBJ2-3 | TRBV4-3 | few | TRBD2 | CASSLRGLARTDTQYF | TGCGCCAGCAGCCTAAGGGGACTAGCGAGGACAGATACGCAGTATTTT
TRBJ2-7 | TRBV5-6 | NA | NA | CASSSTGYLYHEQYF | TGTGCCAGCAGCTCCACAGGGTACCTCTACCACGAGCAGTACTTC
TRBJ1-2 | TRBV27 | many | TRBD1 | CASSSDRVGYTF | TGTGCCAGCAGTTCGGACAGGGTCGGCTACACCTTC
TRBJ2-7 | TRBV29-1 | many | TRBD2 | CSVGLAGYEQYF | TGCAGCGTTGGACTAGCGGGCTACGAGCAGTACTTC
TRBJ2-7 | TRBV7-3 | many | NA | CASSAQPQGREYEQYF | TGTGCCAGCAGCGCTCAGCCACAGGGGAGGGAGTACGAGCAGTACTTC
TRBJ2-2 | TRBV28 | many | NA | CASRAWRRNTGELFF | TGTGCCAGCCGGGCATGGAGGAGGAACACCGGGGAGCTGTTTTTT
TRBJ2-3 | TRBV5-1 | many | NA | CASSLVGLGRTDTQYF | TGCGCCAGCAGCTTGGTAGGGCTAGGAAGAACAGATACGCAGTATTTT
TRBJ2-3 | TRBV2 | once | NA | CASSWASVRTTDTQYF | TGTGCCAGCAGTTGGGCGAGCGTTCGAACCACAGATACGCAGTATTTT
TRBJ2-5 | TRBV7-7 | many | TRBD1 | CASSYNRGRGETQYF | TGTGCCAGCAGCTACAACAGGGGGCGCGGAGAGACCCAGTACTTC
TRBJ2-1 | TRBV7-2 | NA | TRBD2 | CASSSLAGHGNEQFF | TGTGCCAGCAGCAGTCTAGCGGGGCACGGTAATGAGCAGTTCTTC
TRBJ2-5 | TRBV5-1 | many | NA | CASSLATGQETQYF | TGCGCCAGCAGCTTGGCTACAGGGCAAGAGACCCAGTACTTC
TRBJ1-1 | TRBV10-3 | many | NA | CAISRGMNTEAFF | TGTGCCATCTCACGGGGCATGAACACTGAAGCTTTCTTT
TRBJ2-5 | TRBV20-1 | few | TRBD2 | CSARHGTSGVQETQYF | TGCAGTGCTAGACACGGGACTAGCGGGGTTCAAGAGACCCAGTACTTC
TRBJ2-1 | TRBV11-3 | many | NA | CASSFTGRDDEQFF | TGTGCCAGCAGCTTCACAGGGCGGGATGATGAGCAGTTCTTC
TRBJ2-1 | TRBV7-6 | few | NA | CASSQTGEGYNEQFF | TGTGCCAGCAGCCAAACAGGGGAGGGATACAATGAGCAGTTCTTC
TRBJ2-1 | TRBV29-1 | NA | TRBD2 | CSGGLAVRGEQFF | TGCAGCGGCGGACTAGCGGTTAGGGGTGAGCAGTTCTTC
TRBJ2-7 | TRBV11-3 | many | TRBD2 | CASSLIPGLAIYEQYF | TGTGCCAGCAGCTTAATCCCGGGACTAGCTATCTACGAGCAGTACTTC
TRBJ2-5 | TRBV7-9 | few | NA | CASSLGRVAPQETQYF | TGTGCCAGCAGCTTGGGCAGGGTGGCCCCTCAAGAGACCCAGTACTTC
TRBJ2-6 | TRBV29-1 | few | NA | CSVVGFLAGANVLTF | TGCAGCGTTGTCGGATTCCTAGCTGGGGCCAACGTCCTGACTTTC
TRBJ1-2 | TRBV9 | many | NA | CASSDGPDFRYGYTF | TGTGCCAGCAGCGACGGACCCGATTTCCGCTATGGCTACACCTTC
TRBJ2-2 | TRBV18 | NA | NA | CASSPGPPNTGELFF | TGTGCCAGCTCACCGGGACCGCCGAACACCGGGGAGCTGTTTTTT
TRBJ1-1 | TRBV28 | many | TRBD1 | CASSSRQGAKEAFF | TGTGCCAGCAGTTCAAGGCAGGGGGCTAAAGAAGCTTTCTTT
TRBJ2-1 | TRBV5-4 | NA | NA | CASGKGAGGSSYNEQFF | TGTGCCAGCGGGAAGGGGGCAGGGGGGAGCTCCTACAATGAGCAGTTCTTC
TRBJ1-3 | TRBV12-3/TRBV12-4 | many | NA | CASSLPGNTIYF | TGTGCCAGCAGTTTACCTGGAAACACCATATATTTT
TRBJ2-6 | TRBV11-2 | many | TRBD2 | CASSFGGKAGANVLTF | TGTGCCAGCAGCTTCGGGGGGAAGGCTGGGGCCAACGTCCTGACTTTC
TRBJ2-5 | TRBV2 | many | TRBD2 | CASSPYLLAGDQETQYF | TGTGCCAGCAGCCCCTACCTACTAGCGGGGGATCAAGAGACCCAGTACTTC
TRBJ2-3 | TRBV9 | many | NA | CASSVLGGEGTDTQYF | TGTGCCAGCAGCGTATTAGGCGGGGAGGGCACAGATACGCAGTATTTT
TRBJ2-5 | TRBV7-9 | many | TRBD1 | CASSLGTVFQETQYF | TGTGCCAGCAGCCTCGGGACAGTATTTCAAGAGACCCAGTACTTC
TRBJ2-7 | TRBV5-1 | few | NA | CASRIRTPLDEQYF | TGCGCCAGCAGAATTCGAACCCCTCTGGACGAGCAGTACTTC
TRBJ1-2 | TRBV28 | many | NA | CASSSQRRIYGYTF | TGTGCCAGCAGTTCCCAAAGACGGATCTATGGCTACACCTTC
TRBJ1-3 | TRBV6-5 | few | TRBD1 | CASSYSGQGNTIYF | TGTGCCAGCAGTTACTCGGGACAGGGAAACACCATATATTTT
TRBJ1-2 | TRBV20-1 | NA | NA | CSARAPGSPYGYTF | TGCAGTGCTAGAGCCCCAGGGAGCCCCTATGGCTACACCTTC
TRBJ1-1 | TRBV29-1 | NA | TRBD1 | CSVDYRGMNTEAFF | TGCAGCGTTGATTACAGGGGCATGAACACTGAAGCTTTCTTT
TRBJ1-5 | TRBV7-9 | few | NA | CASSLGETANQPQHF | TGTGCCAGCAGCTTGGGGGAAACGGCCAATCAGCCCCAGCATTTT
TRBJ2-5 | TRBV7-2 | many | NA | CASSLNRAQETQYF | TGTGCCAGCAGCTTGAACAGGGCTCAAGAGACCCAGTACTTC
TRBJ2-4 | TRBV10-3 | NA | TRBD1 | CAISASGQVILAKNIQYF | TGTGCCATCAGTGCCTCGGGACAGGTTATCTTAGCCAAAAACATTCAGTACTTC
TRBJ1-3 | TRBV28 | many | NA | CASSLRGGPGNTIYF | TGTGCCAGCAGTTTACGAGGGGGGCCAGGAAACACCATATATTTT
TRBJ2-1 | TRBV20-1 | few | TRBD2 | CSAIWTSDYNEQFF | TGCAGTGCTATTTGGACTAGCGATTACAATGAGCAGTTCTTC
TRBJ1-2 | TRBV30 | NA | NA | CAWSPDNYGYTF | TGTGCCTGGAGTCCCGATAACTATGGCTACACCTTC
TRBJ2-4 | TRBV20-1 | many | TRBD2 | CSAPVGGRDVKNIQYF | TGCAGTGCCCCGGTCGGAGGGAGGGATGTCAAAAACATTCAGTACTTC
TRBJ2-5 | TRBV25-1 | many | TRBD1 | CASSGQGGETQYF | TGTGCCAGCAGTGGACAGGGGGGAGAGACCCAGTACTTC
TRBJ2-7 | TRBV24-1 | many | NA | CATSDGRGNEQYF | TGTGCCACCAGTGATGGCCGGGGCAACGAGCAGTACTTC
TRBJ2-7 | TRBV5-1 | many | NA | CASSLSGSEIYEQYF | TGCGCCAGCAGCTTATCAGGGTCCGAAATTTACGAGCAGTACTTC
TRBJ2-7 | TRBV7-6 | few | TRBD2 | CASSLGRSGGHEQYF | TGTGCCAGCAGCTTAGGACGCAGCGGGGGGCATGAGCAGTACTTC
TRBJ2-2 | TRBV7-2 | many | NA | CASSLTGPNTGELFF | TGTGCCAGCAGCTTGACAGGTCCGAACACCGGGGAGCTGTTTTTT
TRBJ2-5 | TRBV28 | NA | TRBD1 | CASRSGQPQETQYF | TGTGCCAGCAGATCGGGACAGCCCCAAGAGACCCAGTACTTC
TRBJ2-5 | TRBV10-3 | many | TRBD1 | CAISESHDREETQYF | TGTGCCATCAGTGAGTCACACGACAGGGAAGAGACCCAGTACTTC
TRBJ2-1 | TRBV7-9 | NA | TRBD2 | CASYGRGGLDEQFF | TGTGCCAGTTACGGGCGGGGGGGCTTGGATGAGCAGTTCTTC
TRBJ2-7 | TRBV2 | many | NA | CASTSRGASSYEQYF | TGTGCCAGCACTTCGAGGGGGGCGAGCTCCTACGAGCAGTACTTC
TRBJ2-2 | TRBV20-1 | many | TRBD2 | CSARDGLADTGELFF | TGCAGTGCTAGAGACGGTCTAGCGGACACCGGGGAGCTGTTTTTT
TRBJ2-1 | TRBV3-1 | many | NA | CASSQDPLPYNEQFF | TGTGCCAGCAGCCAGGACCCGCTCCCCTACAATGAGCAGTTCTTC
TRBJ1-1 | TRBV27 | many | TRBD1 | CASSYTTGSTEAFF | TGTGCCAGCAGTTATACGACAGGGAGCACTGAAGCTTTCTTT
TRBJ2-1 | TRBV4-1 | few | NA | CASSRQDTTHNEQFF | TGCGCCAGCAGCCGCCAGGACACGACACACAATGAGCAGTTCTTC